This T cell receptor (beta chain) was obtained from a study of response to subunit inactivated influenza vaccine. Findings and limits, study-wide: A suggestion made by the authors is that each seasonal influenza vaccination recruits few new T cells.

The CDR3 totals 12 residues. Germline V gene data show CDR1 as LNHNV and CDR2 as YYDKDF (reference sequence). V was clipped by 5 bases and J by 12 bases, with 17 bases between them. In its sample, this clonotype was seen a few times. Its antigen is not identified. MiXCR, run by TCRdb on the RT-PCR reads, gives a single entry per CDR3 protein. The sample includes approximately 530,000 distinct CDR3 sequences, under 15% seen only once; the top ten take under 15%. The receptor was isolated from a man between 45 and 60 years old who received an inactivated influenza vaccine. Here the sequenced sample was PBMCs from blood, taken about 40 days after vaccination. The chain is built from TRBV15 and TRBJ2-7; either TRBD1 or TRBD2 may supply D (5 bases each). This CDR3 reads CATSLGAFGLYF. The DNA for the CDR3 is TGTGCCACCAGCCTCGGGGCTTTCGGTTTGTACTTC.